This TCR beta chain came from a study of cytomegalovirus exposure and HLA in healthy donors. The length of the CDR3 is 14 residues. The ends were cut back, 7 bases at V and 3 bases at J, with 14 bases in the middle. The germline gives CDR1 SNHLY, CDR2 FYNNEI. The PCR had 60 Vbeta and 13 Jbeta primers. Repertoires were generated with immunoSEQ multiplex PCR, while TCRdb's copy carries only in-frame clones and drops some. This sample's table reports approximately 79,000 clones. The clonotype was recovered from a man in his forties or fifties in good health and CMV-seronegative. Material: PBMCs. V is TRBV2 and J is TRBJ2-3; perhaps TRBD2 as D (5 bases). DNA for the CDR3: TGTGCCAGCACAAAGGAGGAGTTGACAGATACGCAGTATTTT. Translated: CASTKEELTDTQYF.